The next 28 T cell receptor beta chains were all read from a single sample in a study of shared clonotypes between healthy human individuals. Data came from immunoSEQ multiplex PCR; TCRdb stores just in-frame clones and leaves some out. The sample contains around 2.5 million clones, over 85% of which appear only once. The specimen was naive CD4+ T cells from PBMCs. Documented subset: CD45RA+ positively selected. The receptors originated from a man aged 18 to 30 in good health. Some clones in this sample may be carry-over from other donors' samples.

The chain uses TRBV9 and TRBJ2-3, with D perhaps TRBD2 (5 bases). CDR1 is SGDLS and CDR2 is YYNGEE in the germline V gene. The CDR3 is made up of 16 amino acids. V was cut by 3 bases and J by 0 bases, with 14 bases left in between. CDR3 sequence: CASSDGLSASTDTQYF. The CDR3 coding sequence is TGTGCCAGCAGCGACGGACTGTCCGCTAGCACAGATACGCAGTATTTT.

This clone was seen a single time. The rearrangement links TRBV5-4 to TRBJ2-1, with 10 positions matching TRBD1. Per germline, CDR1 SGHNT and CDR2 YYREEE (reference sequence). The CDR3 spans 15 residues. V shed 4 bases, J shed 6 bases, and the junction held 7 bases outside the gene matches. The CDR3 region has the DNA TGTGCCAGCAGCCCCGACAGGGGGCGAGGCAATGAGCAGTTCTTC. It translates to CASSPDRGRGNEQFF.

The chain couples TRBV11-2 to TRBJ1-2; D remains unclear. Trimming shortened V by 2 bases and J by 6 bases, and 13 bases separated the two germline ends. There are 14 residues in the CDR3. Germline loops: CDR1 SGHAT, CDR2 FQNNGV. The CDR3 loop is CASSLRGAPHGYTF. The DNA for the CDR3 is TGTGCCAGCAGCTTACGGGGTGCTCCCCATGGCTACACCTTC.

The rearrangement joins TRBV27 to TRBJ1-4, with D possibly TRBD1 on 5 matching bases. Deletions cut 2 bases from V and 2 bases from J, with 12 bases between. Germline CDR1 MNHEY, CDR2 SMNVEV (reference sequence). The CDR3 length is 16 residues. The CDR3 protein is CASSLRGGSTNEKLFF. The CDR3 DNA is TGTGCCAGCAGTTTACGGGGGGGTTCGACTAATGAAAAACTGTTTTTT.

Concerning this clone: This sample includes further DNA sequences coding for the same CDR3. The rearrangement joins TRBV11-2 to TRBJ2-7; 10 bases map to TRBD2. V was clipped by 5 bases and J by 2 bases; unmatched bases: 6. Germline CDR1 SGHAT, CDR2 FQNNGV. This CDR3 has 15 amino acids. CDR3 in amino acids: CASSPGLAGAYEQYF. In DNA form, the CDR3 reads TGTGCCAGCAGCCCGGGTCTAGCGGGGGCCTACGAGCAGTACTTC.

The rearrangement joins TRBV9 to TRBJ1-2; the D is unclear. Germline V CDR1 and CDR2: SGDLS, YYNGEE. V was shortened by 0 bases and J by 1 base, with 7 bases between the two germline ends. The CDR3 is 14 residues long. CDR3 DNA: TGTGCCAGCAGCGTAGACGGAAATAACTATGGCTACACCTTC. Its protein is CASSVDGNNYGYTF. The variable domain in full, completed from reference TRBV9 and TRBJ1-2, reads DSGVTQTPKHLITATGQRVTLRCSPRSGDLSVYWYQQSLDQGLQFLIQYYNGEERAKGNILERFSAQQFPDLHSELNLSSLELGDSALYFCASSVDGNNYGYTFGSGTRLTVV.

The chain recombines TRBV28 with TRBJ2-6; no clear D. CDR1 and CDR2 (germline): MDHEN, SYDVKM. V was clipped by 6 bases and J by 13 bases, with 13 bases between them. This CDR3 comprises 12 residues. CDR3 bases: TGTGCCAGCAGGAGTGGCGTAGGTGTCCTGACTTTC. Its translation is CASRSGVGVLTF.

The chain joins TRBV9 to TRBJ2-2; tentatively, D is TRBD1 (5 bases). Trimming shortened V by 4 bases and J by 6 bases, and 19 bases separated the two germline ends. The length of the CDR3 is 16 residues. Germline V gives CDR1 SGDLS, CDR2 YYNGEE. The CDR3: CASSTPAAGLPGELFF. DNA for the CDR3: TGTGCCAGCAGCACTCCCGCCGCAGGGCTCCCCGGGGAGCTGTTTTTT.

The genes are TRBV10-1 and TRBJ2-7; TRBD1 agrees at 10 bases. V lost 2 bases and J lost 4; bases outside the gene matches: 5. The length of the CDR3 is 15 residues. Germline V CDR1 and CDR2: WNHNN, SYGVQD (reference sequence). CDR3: CASSERGQGRYEQYF. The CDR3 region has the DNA TGCGCCAGCAGTGAGCGGGGACAGGGGAGATACGAGCAGTACTTC.

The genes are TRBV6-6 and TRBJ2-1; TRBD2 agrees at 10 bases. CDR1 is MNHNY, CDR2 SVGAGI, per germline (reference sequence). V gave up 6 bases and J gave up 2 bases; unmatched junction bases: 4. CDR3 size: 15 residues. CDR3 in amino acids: CASSLAGETYNEQFF. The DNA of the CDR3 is TGTGCCAGCAGCCTAGCGGGAGAAACCTACAATGAGCAGTTCTTC.

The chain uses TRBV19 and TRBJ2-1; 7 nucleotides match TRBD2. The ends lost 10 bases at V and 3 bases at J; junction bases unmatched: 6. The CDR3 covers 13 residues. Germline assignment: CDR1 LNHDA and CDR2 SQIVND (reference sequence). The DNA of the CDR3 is TGTGCCACCAAGGGGACTAACTACAATGAGCAGTTCTTC. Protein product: CATKGTNYNEQFF.

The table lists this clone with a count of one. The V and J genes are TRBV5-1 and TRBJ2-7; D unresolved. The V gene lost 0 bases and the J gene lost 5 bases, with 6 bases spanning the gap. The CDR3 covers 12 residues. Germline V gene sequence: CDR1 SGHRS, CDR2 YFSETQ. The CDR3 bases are TGCGCCAGCAGCTTGGACTGGCACGAGCAGTACTTC. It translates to CASSLDWHEQYF. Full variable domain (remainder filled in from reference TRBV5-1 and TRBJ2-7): KAGVTQTPRYLIKTRGQQVTLSCSPISGHRSVSWYQQTPGQGLQFLFEYFSETQRNKGNFPGRFSGRQFSNSRSEMNVSTLELGDSALYLCASSLDWHEQYFGPGTRLTVT.

CDR3 sequence (DNA): TGCAGCCTCCAGGGGGTGGCAGATACGCAGTATTTT. Amino acid sequence: CSLQGVADTQYF. This rearrangement joins TRBV29-1 to TRBJ2-3; 7 nucleotides line up with TRBD1. The CDR3 loop spans 12 amino acids. V shed 8 bases and J 4 bases; nucleotides not matched to a gene: 6. The germline gives CDR1 SQVTM, CDR2 ANQGSEA.

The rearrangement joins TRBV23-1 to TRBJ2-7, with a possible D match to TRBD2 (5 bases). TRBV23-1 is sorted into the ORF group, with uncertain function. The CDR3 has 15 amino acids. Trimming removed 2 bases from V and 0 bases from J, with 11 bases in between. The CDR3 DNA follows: TGCGCCAGCAGTCAAGGGTCGGGGTTCTCCTACGAGCAGTACTTC. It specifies CASSQGSGFSYEQYF.

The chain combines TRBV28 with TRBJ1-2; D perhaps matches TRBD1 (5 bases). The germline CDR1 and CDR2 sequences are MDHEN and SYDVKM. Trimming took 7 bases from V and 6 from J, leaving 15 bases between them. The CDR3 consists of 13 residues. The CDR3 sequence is CASKPGLRDGYTF. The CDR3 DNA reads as TGTGCCAGCAAACCGGGACTTAGGGATGGCTACACCTTC.

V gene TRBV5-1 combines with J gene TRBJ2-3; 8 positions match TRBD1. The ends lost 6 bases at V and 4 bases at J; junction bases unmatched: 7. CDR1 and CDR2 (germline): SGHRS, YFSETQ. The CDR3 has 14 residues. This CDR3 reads CASTPQGGPDTQYF. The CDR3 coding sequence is TGCGCCAGCACGCCACAGGGGGGTCCAGATACGCAGTATTTT.

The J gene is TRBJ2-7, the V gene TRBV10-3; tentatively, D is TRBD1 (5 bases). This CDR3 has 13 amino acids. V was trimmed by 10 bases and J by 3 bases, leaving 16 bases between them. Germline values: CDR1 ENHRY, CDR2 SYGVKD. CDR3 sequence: CATQGTTDYEQYF. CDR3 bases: TGTGCCACCCAGGGCACAACTGACTACGAGCAGTACTTC.

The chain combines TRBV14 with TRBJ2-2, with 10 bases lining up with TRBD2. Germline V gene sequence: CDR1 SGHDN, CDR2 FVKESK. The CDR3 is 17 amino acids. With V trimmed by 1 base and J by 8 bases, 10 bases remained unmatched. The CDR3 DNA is TGTGCCAGCAGCCAAGGTCGGGGGACTAGCGCCCGGGGGGAGCTGTTTTTT. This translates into CASSQGRGTSARGELFF.

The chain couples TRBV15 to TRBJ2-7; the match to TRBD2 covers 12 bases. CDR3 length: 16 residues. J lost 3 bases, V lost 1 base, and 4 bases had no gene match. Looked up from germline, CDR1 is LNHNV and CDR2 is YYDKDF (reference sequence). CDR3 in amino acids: CATSRVGLAGNYEQYF. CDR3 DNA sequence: TGTGCCACCAGCAGAGTAGGACTAGCGGGAAACTACGAGCAGTACTTC.

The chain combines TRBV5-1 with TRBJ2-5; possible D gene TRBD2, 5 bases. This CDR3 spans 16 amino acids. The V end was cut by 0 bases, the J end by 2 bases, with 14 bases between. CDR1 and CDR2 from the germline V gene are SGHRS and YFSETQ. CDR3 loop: CASSLAAGSGQETQYF. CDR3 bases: TGCGCCAGCAGCTTGGCCGCGGGTTCGGGGCAAGAGACCCAGTACTTC.

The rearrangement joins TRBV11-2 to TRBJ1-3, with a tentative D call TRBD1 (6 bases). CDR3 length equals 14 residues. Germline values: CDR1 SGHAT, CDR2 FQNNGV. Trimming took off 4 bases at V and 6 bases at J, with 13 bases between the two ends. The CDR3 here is CASSSETGLNTIYF. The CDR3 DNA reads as TGTGCCAGCAGCTCAGAGACAGGATTAAACACCATATATTTT.

CDR3 in DNA: TGTGCCAGCAGTCCATTTGGGGGGGATAATAATTCACCCCTCCACTTT. Amino acids: CASSPFGGDNNSPLHF. The chain joins TRBV25-1 to TRBJ1-6; perhaps TRBD1 as D (5 bases). The V gene's germline CDR1 is MGHDK and CDR2 SYGVNS. The germline V and J ends were trimmed by 5 bases and 5 bases, with 16 bases remaining between them. The CDR3 spans 16 residues.

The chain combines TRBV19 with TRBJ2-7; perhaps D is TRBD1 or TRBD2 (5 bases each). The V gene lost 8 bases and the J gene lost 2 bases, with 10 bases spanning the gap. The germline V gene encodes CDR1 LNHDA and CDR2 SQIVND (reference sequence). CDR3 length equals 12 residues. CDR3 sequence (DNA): TGTGCCAGTGGGAGAGGGGCCTACGAGCAGTACTTC. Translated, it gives CASGRGAYEQYF.

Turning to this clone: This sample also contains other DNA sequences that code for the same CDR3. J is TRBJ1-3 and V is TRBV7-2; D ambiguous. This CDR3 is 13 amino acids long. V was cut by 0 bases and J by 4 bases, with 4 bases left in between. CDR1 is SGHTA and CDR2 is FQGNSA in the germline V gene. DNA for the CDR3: TGTGCCAGCAGCTTAGCTAGAGGAAACACCATATATTTT. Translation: CASSLARGNTIYF.

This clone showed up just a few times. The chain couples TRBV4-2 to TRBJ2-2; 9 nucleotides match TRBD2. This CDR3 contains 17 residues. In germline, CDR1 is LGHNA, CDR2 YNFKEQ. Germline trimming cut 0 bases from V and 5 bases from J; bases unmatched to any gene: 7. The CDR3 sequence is CASSQDDSGSGTGELFF. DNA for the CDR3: TGTGCCAGCAGCCAAGACGATAGCGGGAGTGGAACCGGGGAGCTGTTTTTT.

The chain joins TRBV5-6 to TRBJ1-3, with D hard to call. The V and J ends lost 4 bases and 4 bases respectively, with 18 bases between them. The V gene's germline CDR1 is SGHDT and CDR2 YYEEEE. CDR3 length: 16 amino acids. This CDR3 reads CASSEKKAFSGNTIYF. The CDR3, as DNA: TGTGCCAGCAGCGAAAAGAAGGCTTTTTCGGGAAACACCATATATTTT.

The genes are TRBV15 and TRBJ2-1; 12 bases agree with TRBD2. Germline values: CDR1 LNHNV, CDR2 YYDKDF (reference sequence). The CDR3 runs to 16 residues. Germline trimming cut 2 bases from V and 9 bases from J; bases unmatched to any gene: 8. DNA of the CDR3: TGTGCCACCAGCAGATCTAGACTAGCGGGAGTAGTTGAGCAGTTCTTC. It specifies CATSRSRLAGVVEQFF.

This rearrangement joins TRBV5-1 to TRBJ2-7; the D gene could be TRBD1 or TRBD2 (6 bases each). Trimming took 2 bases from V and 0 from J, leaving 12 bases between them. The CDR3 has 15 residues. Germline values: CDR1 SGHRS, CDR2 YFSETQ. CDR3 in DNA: TGCGCCAGCAGCTTACGGGGGCTTGGCTCCTACGAGCAGTACTTC. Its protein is CASSLRGLGSYEQYF.